This T cell receptor beta chain was identified in a study of blood T cell repertoires in COVID-19. In the study overall: The samples span acute and convalescent COVID-19 from the United States, Italy and Spain. In each case, the material was cDNA or gDNA derived from T cells, B-cell-depleted T cells, or PBMCs.

In the original workflow: How many nucleated cells were present was estimated from reference gene primer amplification. Clones were sequenced by immunoSEQ multiplex PCR, and TCRdb holds only the in-frame ones, with some missing. V and J calls and clone size follow that table, whereas D and trimming were derived from the DNA. The sample contains 110,000 or so clones, 75% to 90% of which appear only once. The clonotype originates from an older man with active or convalescent COVID-19. The sequenced sample consisted of peripheral blood.

The DNA of the CDR3 is TGCGCCAGCAGCCAACCCCGGGCAGGGGGCCAGGAAAAACTGTTTTTT. Translation gives CASSQPRAGGQEKLFF. The genes are TRBV4-1 and TRBJ1-4, with 8 bases aligning to TRBD1. Germline CDR1 reads MGHRA; CDR2 reads YSYEKL. V was clipped by 2 bases and J by 8 bases; unmatched bases: 10. The CDR3 is 16 amino acids.